This TCR beta chain comes out of a study of T cell clones after liver transplantation. CDR3 length: 21 amino acids. V was shortened by 5 bases and J by 0 bases, with 32 bases between the two germline ends. The germline V gene has CDR1 MDHEN and CDR2 SYDVKM. The method was immunoSEQ multiplex PCR; TCRdb's version includes in-frame clones alone and lacks a portion of them. This sample carries about 71,000 clones, roughly 80% of them seen once, and the ten largest clones take 0.65% to 0.85%. The chain recombines TRBV28 with TRBJ2-7; D perhaps matches TRBD1 (6 bases). The specimen was CD4+ T cells from blood, collected 12 months after liver transplant. The receptor comes from a human patient who received a liver transplant. These T cells may partly come from the graft donor. The chain's CDR3 is CASSPTWTGTLLSPISYEQYF. The CDR3 DNA follows: TGTGCCAGCAGTCCTACATGGACCGGGACACTACTATCTCCGATCTCCTACGAGCAGTACTTC.